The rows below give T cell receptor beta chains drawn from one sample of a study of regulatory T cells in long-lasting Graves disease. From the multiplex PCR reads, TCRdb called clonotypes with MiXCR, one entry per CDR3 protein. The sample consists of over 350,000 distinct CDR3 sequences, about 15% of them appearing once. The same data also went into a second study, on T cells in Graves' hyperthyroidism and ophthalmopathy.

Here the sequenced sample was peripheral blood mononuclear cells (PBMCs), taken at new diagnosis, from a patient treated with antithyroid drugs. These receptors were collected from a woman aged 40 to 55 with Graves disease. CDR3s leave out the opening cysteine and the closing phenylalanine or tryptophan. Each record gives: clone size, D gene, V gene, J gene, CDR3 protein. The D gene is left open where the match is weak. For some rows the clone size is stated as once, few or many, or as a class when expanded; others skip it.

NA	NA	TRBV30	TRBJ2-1	AWSQWGDPLSSYNEQF
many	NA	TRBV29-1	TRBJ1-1	SARENTEAF
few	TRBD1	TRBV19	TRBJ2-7	ASSIEAGQAYEQY
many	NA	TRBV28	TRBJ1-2	ASSTGGGGDYGYT
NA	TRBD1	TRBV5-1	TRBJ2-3	ASSGRGLSTDTQY
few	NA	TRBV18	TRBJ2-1	ASRGSQYNEQF
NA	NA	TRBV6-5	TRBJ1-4	ASSYLVRSKLF
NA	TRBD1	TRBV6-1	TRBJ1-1	ASNPGGQGNTEAF
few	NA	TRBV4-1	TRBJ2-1	ASSQGADTQF
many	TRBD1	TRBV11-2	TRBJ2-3	ASSLGRGTGVTDTQY
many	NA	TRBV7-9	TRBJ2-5	ASSLSYGETQY
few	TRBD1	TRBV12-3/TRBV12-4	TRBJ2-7	ASSLARTGSYEQY
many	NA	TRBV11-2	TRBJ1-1	ASNDRGNTEAF
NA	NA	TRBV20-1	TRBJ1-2	SAGGTAYGYT
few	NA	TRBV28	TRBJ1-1	ASSFTGRLNTEAF
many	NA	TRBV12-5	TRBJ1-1	ASGQNRVKDTEAF
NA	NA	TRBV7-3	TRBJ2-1	ASIDSHFLNNEQF
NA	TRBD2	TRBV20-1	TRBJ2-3	SASGGVDTQY
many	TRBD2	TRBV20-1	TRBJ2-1	SAPRGGWGGEQF
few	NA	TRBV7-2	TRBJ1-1	ASSLGLDTEAF
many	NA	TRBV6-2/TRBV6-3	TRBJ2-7	ASSSHLDTYEQY
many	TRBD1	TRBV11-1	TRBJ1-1	ASSYPGQRMNTEAF
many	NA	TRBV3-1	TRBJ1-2	ASSQEGDGYT
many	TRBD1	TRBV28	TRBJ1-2	AIYRGRDYGYT
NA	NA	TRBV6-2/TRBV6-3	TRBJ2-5	ASSGRAETQY
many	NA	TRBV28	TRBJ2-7	ASSFQRPSGEQY
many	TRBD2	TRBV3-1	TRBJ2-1	ASSLLAGSNNEQF
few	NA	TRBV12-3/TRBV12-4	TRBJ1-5	ASSFDSQYQPQH
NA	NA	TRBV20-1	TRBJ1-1	SASGAAGSKSEAF
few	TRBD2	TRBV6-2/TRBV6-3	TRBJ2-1	ASWTSGYNEQF
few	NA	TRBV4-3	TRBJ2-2	ASSQVLLTSNTGELF
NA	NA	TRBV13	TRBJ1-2	ASSLQLRGDYGYT
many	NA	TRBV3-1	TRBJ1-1	ASSQDNRNTEAF
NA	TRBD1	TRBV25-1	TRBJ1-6	ASSEYGDRPNVFH
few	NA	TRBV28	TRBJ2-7	ASSLAFGEQY
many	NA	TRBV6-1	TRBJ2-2	ASSTGWNTGELF
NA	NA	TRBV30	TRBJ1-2	AWSQDLSNYGYT
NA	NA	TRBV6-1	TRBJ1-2	ASSGGGYYGYT
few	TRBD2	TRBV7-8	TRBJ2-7	ASSFGSGRGYEQY
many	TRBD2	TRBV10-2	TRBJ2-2	ASSDEGLAANTGELF
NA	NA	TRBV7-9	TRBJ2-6	ASSLAHSSGANVLT
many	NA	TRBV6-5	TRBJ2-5	ASSYSSSMETQY
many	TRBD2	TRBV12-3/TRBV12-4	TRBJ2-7	ASSFWATSGSTYEQY
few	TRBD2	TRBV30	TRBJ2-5	AWSVRNGLAGGYGETQY
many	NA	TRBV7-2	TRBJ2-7	ASSLGGDTVGEQY
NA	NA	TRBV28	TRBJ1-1	ASSDWDGAYYVGAEVF
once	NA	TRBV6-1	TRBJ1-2	ASRRAGHQMDYGYT
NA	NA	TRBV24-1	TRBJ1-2	ATNQTGLKAGYT
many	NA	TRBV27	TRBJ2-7	ASSLSKVSEQY